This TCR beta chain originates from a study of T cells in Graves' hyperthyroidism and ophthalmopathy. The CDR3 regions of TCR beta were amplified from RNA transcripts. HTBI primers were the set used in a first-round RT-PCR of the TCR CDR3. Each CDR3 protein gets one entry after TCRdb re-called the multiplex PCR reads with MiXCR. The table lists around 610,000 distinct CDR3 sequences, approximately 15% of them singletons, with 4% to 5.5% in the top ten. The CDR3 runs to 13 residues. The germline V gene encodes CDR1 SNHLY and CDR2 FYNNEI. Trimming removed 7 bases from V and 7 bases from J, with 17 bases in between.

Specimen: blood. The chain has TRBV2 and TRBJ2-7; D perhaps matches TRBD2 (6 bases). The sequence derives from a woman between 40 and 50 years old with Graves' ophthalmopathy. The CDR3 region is CASTSGEAREQYF. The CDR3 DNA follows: TGTGCCAGCACCTCGGGAGAAGCCCGGGAGCAGTACTTC.